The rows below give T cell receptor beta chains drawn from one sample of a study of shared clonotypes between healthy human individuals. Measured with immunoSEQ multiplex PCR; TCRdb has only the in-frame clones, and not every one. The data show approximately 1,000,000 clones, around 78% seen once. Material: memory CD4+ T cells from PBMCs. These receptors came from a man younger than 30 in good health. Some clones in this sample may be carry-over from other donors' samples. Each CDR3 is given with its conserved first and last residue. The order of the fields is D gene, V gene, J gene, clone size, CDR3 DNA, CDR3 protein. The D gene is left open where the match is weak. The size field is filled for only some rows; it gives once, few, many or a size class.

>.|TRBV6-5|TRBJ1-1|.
TGTGCCAGCACCCAAGGCTTGGTCACTGAAGCTTTCTTT
CASTQGLVTEAFF
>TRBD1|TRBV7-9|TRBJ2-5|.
TGTGCCAGCAGCTTAGGCGACAGGGGCGTAGAGACCCAGTACTTC
CASSLGDRGVETQYF
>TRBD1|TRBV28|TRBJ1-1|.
TGTGCCAGCCGGTGGACAGGGATGAGAGGGGCACCTGAAGCTTTCTTT
CASRWTGMRGAPEAFF
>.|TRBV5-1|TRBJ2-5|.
TGCGCCAGCAGCTTAGGGGCGGCCTTAGAGGCCCAGTACTTC
CASSLGAALEAQYF
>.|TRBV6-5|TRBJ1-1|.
TGTGCCAGCAGTTACTCGGGAGGGGTGGCTTTCTTT
CASSYSGGVAFF
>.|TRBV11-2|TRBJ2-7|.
TGTGCCAGCAGCTTGTCCGGGCCGTACGAGCAGTACTTC
CASSLSGPYEQYF
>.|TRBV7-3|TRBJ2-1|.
TGTGCCAGCAGCCCGCGCGTTAGCGGAGGGCAGTTCTTC
CASSPRVSGGQFF
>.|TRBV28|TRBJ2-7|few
TGTGCCAGCAGTTTCGGGAAGGCATCCTCTTACGAGCAGTACTTC
CASSFGKASSYEQYF
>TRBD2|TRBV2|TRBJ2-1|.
TGTGCCACCCTAGCGGCTAGCGGAAACAATGAGCAGTTCTTC
CATLAASGNNEQFF
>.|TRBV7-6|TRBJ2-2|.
TGTGCCAGCAGCTTCCCAGGGGCAGGAGGAAACACCGGGGAGCTGTTTTTT
CASSFPGAGGNTGELFF
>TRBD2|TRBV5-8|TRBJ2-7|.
TGTGCCAGCAGCATAAGACTAGCAACCGAGCAGTACTTC
CASSIRLATEQYF
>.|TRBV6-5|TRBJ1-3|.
TGTGCCACTAGGGCAGACTGGACTGGAAACACCATATATTTT
CATRADWTGNTIYF
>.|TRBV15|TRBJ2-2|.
TGTGCCACCAGCAGTTCCGTAAGGACGGGAAGCGGGGAGCTGTTTTTT
CATSSSVRTGSGELFF
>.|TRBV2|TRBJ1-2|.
TGTGCCAGCAGTGAAGTCGACAGCTACACCTTC
CASSEVDSYTF
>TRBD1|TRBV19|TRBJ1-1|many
TGTGCCAGTAGTAACCTCAGGGGGCGTGAGGGGAGGCACACTGAAGCTTTCTTT
CASSNLRGREGRHTEAFF
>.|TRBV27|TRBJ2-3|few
TGTGCCAGCAGACTTAACGGGCACACAGATACGCAGTATTTT
CASRLNGHTDTQYF
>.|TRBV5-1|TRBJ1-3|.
TGCGCCAGCAGCTTGGCCCCAGGAGTTGGAAACACCATATATTTT
CASSLAPGVGNTIYF
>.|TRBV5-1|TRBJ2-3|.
TGCGCCAGCAGCGACACTCCCACAGATACGCAGTATTTT
CASSDTPTDTQYF
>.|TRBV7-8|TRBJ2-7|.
TGTGCCAGCATCCTAAATACTGGGACATTAGCCTACGAGCAGTACTTC
CASILNTGTLAYEQYF
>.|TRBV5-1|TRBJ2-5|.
TGCGCCAGCAGCCGGACTGGGACCCAGTACTTC
CASSRTGTQYF
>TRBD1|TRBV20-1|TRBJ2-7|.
TGCAGCGCTTCCAGGGGGAGCGAGCAGTACTTC
CSASRGSEQYF
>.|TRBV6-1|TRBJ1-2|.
TGTGCCAGCAGGGTGCCTTTTTATGGCTACACCTTC
CASRVPFYGYTF
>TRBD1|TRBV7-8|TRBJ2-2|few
TGTGCCAGCCGGCCTCCGACAGGGGAACACACCGGGGAGCTGTTTTTT
CASRPPTGEHTGELFF
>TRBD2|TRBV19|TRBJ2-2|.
TGTGCCAGTACCAGACTAGCGGGAGGTAACGCCGGGGAGCTGTTTTTT
CASTRLAGGNAGELFF
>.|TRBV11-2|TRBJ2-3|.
TGTGCCAGCAGCTTCGAGTACTTCACAGATACGCAGTATTTT
CASSFEYFTDTQYF
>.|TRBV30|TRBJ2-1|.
TGTGCCTGGAGTGGGGGGATCCCTTACAATGAGCAGTTCTTC
CAWSGGIPYNEQFF
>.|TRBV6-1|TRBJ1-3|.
TGTGCCAGCAGACCGGACTCTGGAAACACCATATATTTT
CASRPDSGNTIYF
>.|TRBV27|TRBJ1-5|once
.
CASSTSDRWWPQHF
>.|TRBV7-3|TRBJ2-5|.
TGTGCCAGCAGCTTAAGGGTGGGGGAGACCCAGTACTTC
CASSLRVGETQYF
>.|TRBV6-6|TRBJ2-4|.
TGTGCCACAGGAGGGCTTTACAGGGGAGCCAAAAACATTCAGTACTTC
CATGGLYRGAKNIQYF
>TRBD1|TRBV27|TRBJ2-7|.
TGTGCCAGCAGTTTATCCCGGGACAGCTACGAGCAGTACTTC
CASSLSRDSYEQYF
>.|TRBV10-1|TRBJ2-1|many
TGCGCCAGCAGTGTCCGGGACTCGATCTACAATGAGCAGTTCTTC
CASSVRDSIYNEQFF
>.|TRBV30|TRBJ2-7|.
TGTGCCTGGAGTACGCAGGGGTACGAGCAGTACTTC
CAWSTQGYEQYF
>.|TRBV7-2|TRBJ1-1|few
TGTGCCAGCAGCCTAGACGTAAACACTGAAGCTTTCTTT
CASSLDVNTEAFF
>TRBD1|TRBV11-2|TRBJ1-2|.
TGTGCCAGCAGCTTAAACAGGGGTGGCTACACCTTC
CASSLNRGGYTF
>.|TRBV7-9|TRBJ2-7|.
TGTGCCAGCACCGACACGGGGCAGGGGCAGTACTTC
CASTDTGQGQYF
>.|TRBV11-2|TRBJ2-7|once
TGTGCCAGCACCAAACAGGGACGCAACGAGCAGTACTTC
CASTKQGRNEQYF
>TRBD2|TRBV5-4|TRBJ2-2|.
TGTGCCAGCAGATCTGGACTAGCGGTGAACACCGGGGAGCTGTTTTTT
CASRSGLAVNTGELFF
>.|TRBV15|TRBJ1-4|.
TGTGCCACCAGCAGAGAAGGTGGGGCTAATGAAAAACTGTTTTTT
CATSREGGANEKLFF
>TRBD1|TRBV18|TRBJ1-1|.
TGTGCCAGCTCACCACTCGGGACAGTCCTCGTCAACACTGAAGCTTTCTTT
CASSPLGTVLVNTEAFF
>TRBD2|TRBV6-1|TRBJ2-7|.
TGTGCCAGCCGGCCTAGCGGCTCCTACGAGCAGTACTTC
CASRPSGSYEQYF
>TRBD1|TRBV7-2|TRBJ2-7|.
TGTGCCAGCAGCCTACTCCCACCGGGACAGGCCGACGAGCAGTACTTC
CASSLLPPGQADEQYF
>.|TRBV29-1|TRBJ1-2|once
TGCAGCGTTGAATTCGACCCGCGCCCCGGCTACACCTTC
CSVEFDPRPGYTF
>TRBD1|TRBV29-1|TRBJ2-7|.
TGCAGCGTTCGCGGACAGGCCTACGAGCAGTACTTC
CSVRGQAYEQYF
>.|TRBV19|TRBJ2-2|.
TGTGCCAGTACCCCAATCTCGGGGCAAGGCTGGACCGGGGAGCTGTTTTTT
CASTPISGQGWTGELFF
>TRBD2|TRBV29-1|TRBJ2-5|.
TGCAGCGTTGCCAGGACTAGCGGGAGAGCGGAGACCCAGTACTTC
CSVARTSGRAETQYF
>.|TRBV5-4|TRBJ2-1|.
TGTGCCACCTATTCTAGCTCCTACAATGAGCAGTTCTTC
CATYSSSYNEQFF
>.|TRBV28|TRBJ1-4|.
TGTGCCAGCAAGGAGGGTCAGGCCTTTAGTGAAAAACTGTTTTTT
CASKEGQAFSEKLFF
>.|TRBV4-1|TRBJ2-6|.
TGCGCCAGCAGCCAAGTAGACAGGGCCAACGTCCTGACTTTC
CASSQVDRANVLTF
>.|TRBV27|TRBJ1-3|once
TGTGCCAGCACCTCCCGCCCCACTGGAAACACCATATATTTT
CASTSRPTGNTIYF
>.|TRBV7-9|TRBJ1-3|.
TGTGCCAGCAGTCCCAGGCCCGGGCTTGGAAACACCATATATTTT
CASSPRPGLGNTIYF
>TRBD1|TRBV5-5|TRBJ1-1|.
TGTGCCAGCAGCTTCCAGACAGGGAGTTACTCTGAAGCTTTCTTT
CASSFQTGSYSEAFF
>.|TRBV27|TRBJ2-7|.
TGCGCCAGCAGTTTACGGGTCTACTACGAGCAGTACTTC
CASSLRVYYEQYF
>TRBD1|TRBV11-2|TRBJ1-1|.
TGTGCCAGCAGCTCCATGACAGGGGTGGCTGAAGCTTTCTTT
CASSSMTGVAEAFF
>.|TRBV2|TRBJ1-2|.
TGTGCCAGCAAAGGGGAGGGAGCTGGTCATGGCTACACCTTC
CASKGEGAGHGYTF
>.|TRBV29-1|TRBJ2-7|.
TGCAGCGTTGCCGACGGGGGCGAGCAGTACTTC
CSVADGGEQYF
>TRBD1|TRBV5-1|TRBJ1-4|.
TGCGCCAGCGCGGGACAGGGATCTAATGAAAAACTGTTTTTT
CASAGQGSNEKLFF
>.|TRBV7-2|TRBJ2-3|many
TGTGCCAGCAGCTTAGGGTGGCGGGCTAGCACAGATACGCAGTATTTT
CASSLGWRASTDTQYF
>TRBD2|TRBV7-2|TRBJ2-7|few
TGTGCCAGCAGCCGGACTAGCGGGCGTTACGAGCAGTACTTC
CASSRTSGRYEQYF
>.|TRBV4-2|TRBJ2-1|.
TGTGCCAGCAGCCAAGATGGAGGGTACAATGAGCAGTTCTTC
CASSQDGGYNEQFF